Listed here are 31 T cell receptor beta chains from one sample, sequenced in a study of beta chain features in type 1 diabetes. All of the isolated RNA was reverse transcribed, so expressed TCRB transcripts were sequenced. Some clones are missing from TCRdb's copy, which holds only in-frame ones; the method was immunoSEQ multiplex PCR. The sample has about 130,000 clones; 7% to 10% are singletons. Sequenced: central memory CD4+ T cells from blood. These receptors came from a man in his late teens or twenties in good health.

The sample holds a few counts of this clone. This sequence joins TRBV14 and TRBJ2-7, with 9 bases that match TRBD2. V was clipped by 7 bases and J by 6 bases; unmatched bases: 13. The CDR3 runs 15 residues. The germline V gene has CDR1 SGHDN and CDR2 FVKESK. The CDR3 nucleotides read TGTGCCAGCAATTTTGCGGGGGGGCCGGATAGCGAGCAGTACTTC. This sequence encodes CASNFAGGPDSEQYF.

There are a few counts of this clone. The chain joins TRBV11-2 to TRBJ1-6; D gene uncertain. From germline, CDR1 is SGHAT and CDR2 FQNNGV. Trimming stripped 7 bases from V and 7 bases from J, with 11 bases between. The CDR3 has 13 residues. The CDR3 nucleotides read TGTGCCAGCACCCTGTCGGAGAATTCACCCCTCCACTTT. Residues: CASTLSENSPLHF.

This clone was detected a few times. The J gene is TRBJ1-5, the V gene TRBV27, with D uncertain. V lost 10 bases, J lost 3 bases, and 10 bases lay in between. The germline CDR1 and CDR2 sequences are MNHEY and SMNVEV (reference sequence). This CDR3 region has 12 residues. CDR3 in DNA: TGTGCCACCGGAGGTTACAATCAGCCCCAGCATTTT. This sequence encodes CATGGYNQPQHF.

The V gene is TRBV18, the J gene TRBJ2-3; TRBD2 matches 8 bases. V shed 3 bases, J shed 0 bases, and the junction held 5 bases outside the gene matches. Germline CDR1 KGHSH, CDR2 LQKENI. CDR3 length equals 16 residues. The CDR3 loop reads CASSPRLAGSTDTQYF. In DNA, the CDR3 is TGTGCCAGCTCACCGCGGCTAGCGGGTAGCACAGATACGCAGTATTTT.

The rearrangement links TRBV9 to TRBJ1-2; 8 bases agree with TRBD1. V shed 4 bases and J 3 bases; nucleotides not matched to a gene: 5. CDR3 length: 14 amino acids. Germline CDR1 reads SGDLS; CDR2 reads YYNGEE. CDR3 sequence: CASSLQGEDYGYTF. The CDR3 coding sequence is TGTGCCAGCAGCCTACAGGGGGAGGACTATGGCTACACCTTC.

The chain uses TRBV18 and TRBJ2-7, with 8 bases matching TRBD1. This CDR3 comprises 16 residues. After removal of 2 bases from V and 3 bases from J, the junction contained 9 bases not matched to a gene. CDR1 and CDR2 (germline): KGHSH, LQKENI. The DNA of the CDR3 is TGTGCCAGCTCACCAGGAGGGACAGGCTCCCTCTACGAGCAGTACTTC. Amino acids: CASSPGGTGSLYEQYF.

This clone was counted at least ten times. The J gene is TRBJ1-6, the V gene TRBV7-2; D may be TRBD1 (6 bases). The germline V gene encodes CDR1 SGHTA and CDR2 FQGNSA. V was cut by 4 bases and J by 7 bases, with 14 bases left in between. The CDR3 totals 15 residues. The CDR3 protein is CASSSRQAQNSPLHF. CDR3 DNA sequence: TGTGCCAGCAGCTCCCGACAGGCCCAGAATTCACCCCTCCACTTT.

This chain joins TRBV5-1 and TRBJ1-2; D not certain. Germline V lookup: CDR1 SGHRS, CDR2 YFSETQ. The CDR3 spans 12 residues. The V end was cut by 0 bases, the J end by 4 bases, with 4 bases between. As DNA, the CDR3 is TGCGCCAGCAGCTTGGACGGCTATGGCTACACCTTC. Amino acids: CASSLDGYGYTF.

The V and J genes are TRBV5-1 and TRBJ2-1; 10 nucleotides line up with TRBD1. The junction had 5 bases not matched to a gene; V was cut back by 4 bases and J by 7 bases. This CDR3 is built from 14 residues. Germline loops: CDR1 SGHRS, CDR2 YFSETQ. The CDR3 sequence is CASSPWTGGNEQFF. The CDR3 DNA is TGCGCCAGCAGCCCTTGGACAGGGGGTAATGAGCAGTTCTTC.

The chain links TRBV29-1 to TRBJ2-5, with TRBD1 matching over 9 bases. The DNA end favors TRBJ2-7, so the J call may be wrong. The CDR3 is 12 residues long. Germline V gives CDR1 SQVTM, CDR2 ANQGSEA. The chain's CDR3 is CSVDTGGDEQYF. In DNA form, the CDR3 reads TGCAGCGTTGACACAGGGGGCGACGAGCAGTACTTC.

The chain employs TRBV11-1 and TRBJ2-6; 10 positions match TRBD1. Per germline, CDR1 SGHAT and CDR2 FQDESV (reference sequence). V lost 4 bases, J lost 2 bases, and 5 bases stayed unmatched. This CDR3 contains 17 residues. The CDR3 reads CASSSLGTGAGANVLTF. The DNA of the CDR3 is TGTGCCAGCAGCTCGCTCGGGACAGGGGCTGGGGCCAACGTCCTGACTTTC. Looking up the rest from reference TRBV11-1 and TRBJ2-6 gives the full variable domain: EAEVAQSPRYKITEKSQAVAFWCDPISGHATLYWYRQILGQGPELLVQFQDESVVDDSQLPKDRFSAERLKGVDSTLKIQPAELGDSAMYLCASSSLGTGAGANVLTFGAGSRLTVL.

CDR3 in amino acids: CASCWRTGGYEQYF. The CDR3 coding sequence is TGTGCCAGCTGTTGGCGGACAGGGGGCTACGAGCAGTACTTC. The chain combines TRBV6-6 with TRBJ2-7; 10 bases agree with TRBD1. Germline V gives CDR1 MNHNY, CDR2 SVGAGI (reference sequence). The CDR3 is 14 amino acids. With V trimmed by 8 bases and J by 3 bases, 7 bases remained unmatched.

This clone was observed a few times. V gene TRBV5-5 combines with J gene TRBJ2-5; unclear D gene. The germline V gene has CDR1 SGHKS and CDR2 YYEKEE (reference sequence). There are 15 residues in the CDR3. V gave up 0 bases and J gave up 7 bases, with 16 bases separating them. The chain's CDR3 is CASSLDSSTSGTQYF. CDR3 in DNA: TGTGCCAGCAGCTTGGATAGCTCCACCTCGGGGACCCAGTACTTC.

The chain uses TRBV6-1 and TRBJ1-5; 7 positions agree with TRBD1. There are 15 residues in the CDR3. The J segment lost 2 bases and the V segment lost 7 bases, leaving 8 bases of the junction unmatched. Germline lookup yields CDR1 MNHNS and CDR2 SASEGT. As DNA, the CDR3 is TGTGCCAGCAAAATCCTCGACAGGGGCAATCAGCCCCAGCATTTT. Residues: CASKILDRGNQPQHF.

The chain employs TRBV4-3 and TRBJ2-3, with D uncertain. From germline, CDR1 is LGHNA and CDR2 YSLEER. The CDR3 is 12 residues long. Between the trimmed V and J ends, which lost 0 bases and 7 bases, there was a span of 5 bases. The chain's CDR3 is CASSQDRYTQYF. CDR3 coding DNA: TGCGCCAGCAGCCAAGACCGTTATACGCAGTATTTT.

This clone turned up a few times. This same CDR3 is encoded by further DNA sequences in the sample. The genes are TRBV6-6 and TRBJ2-5; 8 nucleotides match TRBD1. The CDR3 loop spans 14 amino acids. Germline V gene sequence: CDR1 MNHNY, CDR2 SVGAGI (reference sequence). V dropped 2 bases and J dropped 5; count of bases not matched to a gene: 4. CDR3 DNA: TGTGCCAGCAGTTACGGCAGGGGGCTGGAGACCCAGTACTTC. Amino acid sequence: CASSYGRGLETQYF.

The chain employs TRBV7-3 and TRBJ2-2; D is undetermined. The germline V gene has CDR1 SGHTA and CDR2 FQGTGA. This CDR3 is built from 14 residues. Trimming stripped 3 bases from V and 4 bases from J, with 9 bases between. CDR3 nucleotides: TGTGCCAGCAGCTTCTCTGGCGGCACCGGGGAGCTGTTTTTT. This codes for CASSFSGGTGELFF.

This clone was recorded a few times. The rearrangement joins TRBV2 to TRBJ2-5; no reliable D call. The CDR3 extends over 13 amino acids. Germline V gene data show CDR1 as SNHLY and CDR2 as FYNNEI. V was pared by 4 bases and J by 7 bases, with 13 bases between. CDR3 sequence reads: CASSGAESGTQYF. In nucleotides, the CDR3 is TGTGCCAGCAGTGGGGCAGAATCAGGGACCCAGTACTTC.

The chain combines TRBV7-2 with TRBJ2-3; D is undetermined. The CDR3 length is 14 residues. V lost 3 bases and J 2 bases, leaving 9 bases between the germline ends. Germline values: CDR1 SGHTA, CDR2 FQGNSA. The CDR3 DNA reads TGTGCCAGCAGCTTCAGTGAGGCCACAGATACGCAGTATTTT. Translated, it gives CASSFSEATDTQYF.

Here the CDR3 DNA reads TGTGCCAGCAGACCAGGTGGGCTCTACGAGCAGTACTTC. Amino acids: CASRPGGLYEQYF. V gene TRBV28 combines with J gene TRBJ2-7; D is uncertain. Trimming shortened V by 6 bases and J by 3 bases, and 12 bases separated the two germline ends. There are 13 residues in the CDR3. CDR1 is MDHEN and CDR2 is SYDVKM in the germline V gene.

This clone has just a few counts. This chain's CDR3 is CAWSLTGRANQPQHF. CDR3 DNA: TGTGCCTGGAGTTTAACAGGCAGGGCCAATCAGCCCCAGCATTTT. The rearrangement uses TRBV30 and TRBJ1-5, with D perhaps TRBD1 (5 bases). Per the germline V gene, CDR1 is GTSNPN and CDR2 is SVGIG (reference sequence). Trimming removed 2 bases from V and 3 bases from J, with 14 bases in between. The CDR3 has 15 residues.

This clone was observed many times. The rearrangement uses TRBV30 and TRBJ1-2, with D maybe TRBD1 (6 bases). CDR3 length: 15 amino acids. Germline V gene data show CDR1 as GTSNPN and CDR2 as SVGIG (reference sequence). With 5 bases removed from V and 7 bases from J, the gap between germline ends came to 23 bases. CDR3 sequence (DNA): TGTGCCTGGTTAAAACGACGGGACACCTTGGCTGGCTACACCTTC. It codes for CAWLKRRDTLAGYTF.

This clone was observed a few times. The CDR3 DNA is TGTGCCATCAGGACAGAACAAAACTATGGCTACACCTTC. Protein product: CAIRTEQNYGYTF. The chain has TRBV10-3 and TRBJ1-2, with D perhaps TRBD1 (5 bases). Germline V lookup: CDR1 ENHRY, CDR2 SYGVKD. Trimming shortened V by 6 bases and J by 2 bases, and 10 bases separated the two germline ends. The CDR3 has 13 amino acids.

This clone was counted only a few times. This chain links TRBV18 with TRBJ2-3, with no clear D. V was trimmed by 3 bases and J by 2 bases, leaving 12 bases between them. Germline V lookup: CDR1 KGHSH, CDR2 LQKENI. The CDR3 runs 15 residues. CDR3 sequence reads: CASSPNSFSTDTQYF. CDR3 DNA sequence: TGTGCCAGCTCACCGAACAGCTTCTCCACAGATACGCAGTATTTT.

CDR3 protein: CASSLTLAGGDTQYF. The CDR3 coding sequence is TGTGCCAGCAGCTTAACGTTAGCGGGGGGAGATACGCAGTATTTT. The rearrangement links TRBV7-2 to TRBJ2-3, with TRBD2 identical over 10 bases. This CDR3 contains 15 residues. J was trimmed by 5 bases and V by 2 bases; bases with no gene match: 4. Germline CDR1 reads SGHTA; CDR2 reads FQGNSA. Supplemented by reference TRBV7-2 and TRBJ2-3, the full variable domain reads GAGVSQSPSNKVTEKGKDVELRCDPISGHTALYWYRQSLGQGLEFLIYFQGNSAPDKSGLPSDRFSAERTGGSVSTLTIQRTQQEDSAVYLCASSLTLAGGDTQYFGPGTRLTVL.

This clone showed up just a few times. The CDR3 DNA follows: TGTGCCAGCAGCTCTGGACAAGTTCTCTACAATGAGCAGTTCTTC. Its protein is CASSSGQVLYNEQFF. The chain carries TRBV7-2 and TRBJ2-1; D may be TRBD1 (5 bases). CDR3 length: 15 amino acids. V lost 4 bases to trimming and J lost 3 bases, with 13 bases between them. Germline V CDR1 and CDR2: SGHTA, FQGNSA. Full variable domain (rest looked up from reference TRBV7-2 and TRBJ2-1): GAGVSQSPSNKVTEKGKDVELRCDPISGHTALYWYRQSLGQGLEFLIYFQGNSAPDKSGLPSDRFSAERTGGSVSTLTIQRTQQEDSAVYLCASSSGQVLYNEQFFGPGTRLTVL.

There are a few counts of this clone. The chain is built from TRBV21-1 and TRBJ1-1; TRBD1, the D gene given by the table, was not confirmed from the DNA. TRBV21-1 is classified as a pseudogene. CDR3 size: 17 residues. The CDR3 region is CASSKGFKTGVNTEAFF. Here the CDR3 DNA reads TGTGCCAGCAGCAAAGGATTTAAGACAGGGGTTAACACTGAAGCTTTCTTT.

Comment on this clone: Other DNA sequences in the sample encode the same CDR3. The rearrangement joins TRBV9 to TRBJ1-2; no firm D call. The V end was cut by 0 bases, the J end by 2 bases, with 5 bases between. This CDR3 region has 13 residues. Germline CDR1 and CDR2: SGDLS and YYNGEE. The CDR3 is CASSVDSNYGYTF. CDR3 nucleotide sequence: TGTGCCAGCAGCGTAGACAGCAACTATGGCTACACCTTC. Full variable domain (missing parts from reference TRBV9 and TRBJ1-2): DSGVTQTPKHLITATGQRVTLRCSPRSGDLSVYWYQQSLDQGLQFLIQYYNGEERAKGNILERFSAQQFPDLHSELNLSSLELGDSALYFCASSVDSNYGYTFGSGTRLTVV.

This chain joins TRBV5-8 and TRBJ2-5; D might be TRBD1 (5 bases). This CDR3 comprises 14 residues. V was trimmed by 1 base and J by 5 bases, leaving 12 bases between them. Per germline, CDR1 SGHTS and CDR2 YDEGEE. CDR3 coding DNA: TGTGCCAGCAGCTTGTTTAGGGGCATGGAGACCCAGTACTTC. Translation: CASSLFRGMETQYF.

This clone was recorded many times. Other DNA sequences within the sample encode an identical CDR3. V and J are TRBV7-2 and TRBJ2-6, with D tentatively TRBD2 (6 bases). Germline V lookup: CDR1 SGHTA, CDR2 FQGNSA. V was pared by 1 base and J by 2 bases, with 9 bases between. This CDR3 comprises 16 residues. The CDR3 DNA sequence: TGTGCCAGCAGCTTAGGTCCGGGAGCTGGGGCCAACGTCCTGACTTTC. Encoded protein: CASSLGPGAGANVLTF. Full variable domain (outside the CDR3, taken from reference TRBV7-2 and TRBJ2-6): GAGVSQSPSNKVTEKGKDVELRCDPISGHTALYWYRQSLGQGLEFLIYFQGNSAPDKSGLPSDRFSAERTGGSVSTLTIQRTQQEDSAVYLCASSLGPGAGANVLTFGAGSRLTVL.

This chain connects TRBV10-3 to TRBJ1-4; 7 bases are shared with TRBD1. With 4 bases clipped from V and 8 bases from J, the junction kept 7 bases outside the gene matches. In germline, CDR1 is ENHRY, CDR2 SYGVKD. The CDR3 totals 14 residues. CDR3 bases: TGTGCCATCAGTGGGCAGGGGGAGGAGGAAAAACTGTTTTTT. Its translation: CAISGQGEEEKLFF.